This TCR beta chain was identified in a study of PD-L1 blockade in urothelial cancer. As to time point: pretreatment peripheral blood. Germline V CDR1 and CDR2: LNHDA, SQIVND (reference sequence). Losses at the gene ends were 6 bases for V and 8 bases for J; bases not matched to a gene: 11. The CDR3 runs to 14 residues. The data were produced by immunoSEQ multiplex PCR, yet TCRdb's version contains in-frame clones alone and is incomplete. The repertoire holds around 79,000 clones, just under 85% seen once, with about 7.4% in the top ten. Sequenced here: PBMCs, sampled around atezolizumab (anti-PD-L1) treatment. The sequence derives from a man between 35 and 55 years old with urothelial cancer. The chain uses TRBV19 and TRBJ1-2; 8 bases fit TRBD1. This chain's CDR3 is CASRVGQGVSGYTF. The CDR3 DNA reads as TGTGCCAGTAGGGTAGGACAGGGAGTAAGCGGCTACACCTTC.